This is a list of T cell receptor beta chains from one sample in a study of shared clonotypes between healthy human individuals. Assay used: immunoSEQ multiplex PCR; TCRdb lists only in-frame clones, some missing. The profile covers about a million clones, with 70% to 80% appearing a single time and approximately 1.5% taken by the ten largest. Sequencing was performed on memory CD4+ T cells sorted from blood. Receptor source: a man younger than 35 in good health. CDR3s include the opening cysteine and the closing phenylalanine or tryptophan. The D gene is left open where the match is weak. Clone size is shown for a subset of rows, as once, few, many or a class of expanded clone.

- | TRBJ2-4 | TRBV28 | - | CASCLTWGAKNIQYF | TGTGCCAGCTGCCTAACGTGGGGAGCCAAAAACATTCAGTACTTC
- | TRBJ2-7 | TRBV1 | - | CTSSQDPLAYEQYF | TGCACCAGCAGCCAAGATCCGCTCGCCTACGAGCAGTACTTC
TRBD2 | TRBJ2-7 | TRBV6-1 | many | CASSARTGLSYEQYF | TGTGCCAGCAGTGCCCGCACGGGACTAAGCTACGAGCAGTACTTC
- | TRBJ2-3 | TRBV10-3 | once | CAISGTVGSSDTQYF | TGTGCCATCTCGGGGACCGTCGGGTCTTCAGATACGCAGTATTTT
TRBD1 | TRBJ1-4 | TRBV6-5 | - | CASSITGGDEKLFF | TGTGCCAGCAGTATCACAGGGGGCGATGAAAAACTGTTTTTT
- | TRBJ1-5 | TRBV19 | - | CASSISRDKAQHF | TGTGCCAGTAGTATATCCCGGGACAAAGCCCAGCATTTT
- | TRBJ2-2 | TRBV10-1 | - | CASAAGDGTNTGELFF | TGCGCCAGCGCGGCCGGGGACGGTACGAACACCGGGGAGCTGTTTTTT
- | TRBJ2-7 | TRBV5-1 | - | CASSLGLQSYEQYF | TGCGCCAGCAGCTTGGGGTTGCAATCCTACGAGCAGTACTTC
- | TRBJ1-5 | TRBV10-3 | - | CAISEDRGNQPQHF | TGTGCCATCAGTGAGGACAGAGGGAATCAGCCCCAGCATTTT
TRBD1 | TRBJ2-1 | TRBV7-3 | - | CASSLSEGQAYNEQFF | TGTGCCAGCAGCTTAAGTGAGGGACAGGCCTACAATGAGCAGTTCTTC
- | TRBJ2-1 | TRBV18 | - | CASSPPGLGGNEQFF | TGTGCCAGCTCACCACCAGGTCTCGGTGGGAATGAGCAGTTCTTC
- | TRBJ2-7 | TRBV11-2 | once | CASSLRDEQYF | TGTGCCAGCAGCCTCCGGGACGAGCAGTACTTC
TRBD2 | TRBJ2-5 | TRBV4-1 | - | CASSQELGLAGGQQQTQYF | TGCGCCAGCAGCCAAGAACTCGGACTAGCGGGGGGGCAGCAACAGACCCAGTACTTC
- | TRBJ2-7 | TRBV9 | once | CASSVGRGSYEQYF | TGTGCCAGCAGCGTAGGGAGGGGTTCCTACGAGCAGTACTTC
- | TRBJ1-1 | TRBV6-1 | - | CASSSTTEAFF | TGTGCCAGCAGTTCCACGACAGAAGCTTTCTTT
TRBD1 | TRBJ1-1 | TRBV6-6 | - | CASNKGQAVNTEAFF | TGTGCCAGCAACAAGGGACAGGCCGTGAACACTGAAGCTTTCTTT
TRBD1 | TRBJ1-6 | TRBV5-1 | - | CASSLGQGNSPLHF | TGCGCCAGCAGCTTGGGACAGGGGAATTCACCCCTCCACTTT
- | TRBJ1-1 | TRBV18 | - | CASSPEGATEAFF | TGTGCCAGCTCACCAGAGGGAGCCACTGAAGCTTTCTTT
TRBD2 | TRBJ2-7 | TRBV6-5 | - | CASSYSGGFHYEQYF | TGTGCCAGCAGTTACTCGGGAGGGTTTCACTACGAGCAGTACTTC
- | TRBJ1-5 | TRBV30 | - | CAWSAVYSNQPQHF | TGTGCCTGGAGTGCCGTATATAGCAATCAGCCCCAGCATTTT
TRBD1 | TRBJ2-7 | TRBV28 | - | CASSPPQGAGEQYF | TGTGCCAGCTCTCCCCCCCAGGGGGCAGGGGAGCAGTACTTC
- | TRBJ2-1 | TRBV7-9 | - | CASSASVGDNAYNEQFF | TGTGCCAGCAGCGCCTCGGTCGGGGACAATGCCTACAATGAGCAGTTCTTC
TRBD1 | TRBJ1-2 | TRBV7-6 | - | CASSAGTGYGYTF | TGTGCCAGCAGTGCCGGGACAGGGTATGGCTACACCTTC
- | TRBJ2-7 | TRBV6-1 | - | CASSEATIGEQYF | TGTGCCAGCAGTGAAGCCACCATCGGCGAGCAGTACTTC
TRBD1 | TRBJ1-5 | TRBV7-4 | - | CASSSRTGVINQPQHF | TGTGCCAGCAGCTCGAGGACAGGGGTCATCAATCAGCCCCAGCATTTT
TRBD1 | TRBJ2-7 | TRBV7-9 | - | CASSILTGPLEQYF | TGTGCCAGCAGCATTCTGACAGGGCCCCTCGAGCAGTACTTC
TRBD1 | TRBJ2-5 | TRBV7-7 | - | CASSLGGFQETQYF | TGTGCTAGCAGCTTAGGGGGCTTCCAAGAGACCCAGTACTTC
- | TRBJ1-5 | TRBV10-3 | few | CAISGAGNSNQPQHF | TGTGCCATCAGTGGGGCAGGGAATAGCAATCAGCCCCAGCATTTT
- | TRBJ2-4 | TRBV25-1 | - | CASSEPTLAKNIQYF | TGTGCCAGCAGTGAGCCGACGTTAGCCAAAAACATTCAGTACTTC
- | TRBJ1-1 | TRBV30 | - | CAWSSIPNTEAFF | TGTGCCTGGAGTTCAATACCGAACACTGAAGCTTTCTTT